The 5 T cell receptor beta chains below come from one sample, sequenced in a study of cytomegalovirus exposure and HLA in healthy donors. Primers included in the PCR were 60 Vbeta and 13 Jbeta primers. Assay used: immunoSEQ multiplex PCR; TCRdb lists only in-frame clones, some missing. Of roughly 170,000 clones in the sample, approximately 81% are singletons; the top ten hold approximately 0.78%. Sequences were obtained from PBMCs. All receptors derive from a woman in her late teens or twenties in good health and CMV-seronegative.

V gene TRBV30 combines with J gene TRBJ2-5; possible D gene TRBD2, 7 bases. Germline CDR1 and CDR2: GTSNPN and SVGIG (reference sequence). Between the trimmed V and J ends, which lost 3 bases and 5 bases, there was a span of 13 bases. This CDR3 contains 13 residues. The CDR3 loop is CAWSPGGSETQYF. CDR3 sequence (DNA): TGTGCCTGGAGCCCGGGGGGCTCGGAGACCCAGTACTTC.

This clone was recorded only once. The J gene is TRBJ2-7, the V gene TRBV5-1, with a weak D call TRBD2 (5 bases). Germline V CDR1 and CDR2: SGHRS, YFSETQ. Trimming removed 6 bases at V and 0 bases at J, with 10 bases between. This CDR3 is built from 13 residues. The CDR3 spells CASTPGSSYEQYF. CDR3 coding DNA: TGCGCCAGCACTCCGGGGAGCTCCTACGAGCAGTACTTC.

V usage is TRBV7-8 and J usage is TRBJ2-5; D possibly corresponds to TRBD1 (5 bases). The germline V gene encodes CDR1 SGHVS and CDR2 FQNEAQ. There are 15 residues in the CDR3. Trimming removed 1 base from V and 2 bases from J, with 11 bases in between. CDR3 sequence: CASSLGGGNQETQYF. The DNA of the CDR3 is TGTGCCAGCAGCTTAGGGGGCGGTAATCAAGAGACCCAGTACTTC.

The rearrangement joins TRBV28 to TRBJ1-1, with D perhaps matching TRBD1 (5 bases). Germline V gene sequence: CDR1 MDHEN, CDR2 SYDVKM. CDR3 length: 14 amino acids. Trimming removed 1 base at V and 5 bases at J, with 11 bases between. The CDR3 is CASSLSRPGTEAFF. For the CDR3, the DNA is TGTGCCAGCAGTTTATCCAGGCCAGGGACTGAAGCTTTCTTT.

This chain uses TRBV10-2 with TRBJ1-1, with D tentatively TRBD1 (5 bases). Trimming cost V 5 bases and J 1 base, with 11 bases left between them. Germline CDR1 and CDR2: WSHSY and SAAADI. CDR3 length: 14 amino acids. In DNA form, the CDR3 reads TGCGCCAGCAGTACCCAGGGTGGGAACACTGAAGCTTTCTTT. The encoded protein is CASSTQGGNTEAFF.